Listed below are T cell receptor beta chains from one sample, sequenced in a study of glioma-infiltrating T cells after dendritic cell vaccination. Sequencing was performed with immunoSEQ multiplex PCR; in TCRdb, only in-frame clones are kept and a portion is missing. The sample lists 90,000 to 140,000 clones, around 90% seen once, with approximately 2.7% in the top ten. Sequencing used blood, obtained after dendritic cell vaccination. These receptors all stem from a human donor with glioblastoma. CDR3s include the opening cysteine and the closing phenylalanine or tryptophan. A D gene is named only where the DNA matches it firmly. Not all rows give a size; the values are once, few, many and, for expanded clones, a class.

TRBV7-2	-	TRBJ2-1	few	CASSLGPANNEQFF	TGTGCCAGCAGTCTTGGCCCCGCCAACAATGAGCAGTTCTTC
TRBV30	-	TRBJ2-6	-	CAWSVRSSGANVLTF	TGTGCCTGGAGTGTACGTAGCTCTGGGGCCAACGTCCTGACTTTC
TRBV5-1	-	TRBJ1-1	-	CASSWGQNTEAFF	TGCGCCAGCAGCTGGGGACAGAACACTGAAGCTTTCTTT
TRBV18	-	TRBJ1-3	-	CASSPPSGYPGNTIYF	TGTGCCAGCTCACCACCCAGCGGGTATCCCGGAAACACCATATATTTT
TRBV27	TRBD2	TRBJ2-7	-	CASRLLGTSGGAYEQYF	TGTGCCAGCAGGCTCCTCGGGACTAGCGGGGGGGCCTACGAGCAGTACTTC
TRBV5-6	TRBD2	TRBJ2-5	-	CASNLIAGGQETQYF	TGTGCCAGCAACCTAATAGCGGGAGGTCAAGAGACCCAGTACTTC
TRBV6-5	TRBD1	TRBJ1-2	once	CASSYEQGSYGYTF	TGTGCCAGCAGTTACGAACAGGGGTCCTATGGCTACACCTTC
TRBV27	TRBD1	TRBJ2-2	-	CASRDSNTGELFF	TGTGCCAGTCGGGACAGTAACACCGGGGAGCTGTTTTTT
TRBV7-9	-	TRBJ1-4	-	CASSDTGTTNEKLFF	TGTGCCAGCAGCGACACCGGGACAACTAATGAAAAACTGTTTTTT
TRBV11-2	TRBD1	TRBJ2-5	few	CASSSQRDRAQYF	TGTGCCAGCAGCTCACAGCGGGACAGGGCCCAGTACTTC
TRBV5-1	-	TRBJ2-1	-	CASSLGQTAYNEQFF	TGCGCCAGCAGCTTGGGACAGACAGCCTACAATGAGCAGTTCTTC
TRBV6-5	TRBD1	TRBJ1-2	-	CASSPGQGADGYTF	TGTGCCAGCAGCCCGGGACAGGGAGCGGATGGCTACACCTTC
TRBV5-1	-	TRBJ1-1	-	CASSFEGWNTEAFF	TGCGCCAGCAGCTTCGAGGGCTGGAACACTGAAGCTTTCTTT
TRBV11-2	TRBD2	TRBJ2-2	-	CASSSRGLAGGSGELFF	TGTGCCAGCAGCTCACGCGGACTAGCGGGGGGGTCGGGGGAGCTGTTTTTT
TRBV5-1	TRBD1	TRBJ2-7	-	CASSLDPGQTYEQYF	TGCGCCAGCAGCTTGGATCCGGGACAGACCTACGAGCAGTACTTC
TRBV27	-	TRBJ2-7	-	CASSLWRGPYEQYF	TGTGCCAGCAGTTTATGGCGGGGGCCCTACGAGCAGTACTTC
TRBV15	-	TRBJ2-6	once	CATSRAPAGRVRSGANVLTF	TGTGCCACCAGCAGAGCCCCTGCGGGCAGAGTCCGCTCTGGGGCCAACGTCCTGACTTTC
TRBV20-1	-	TRBJ1-3	-	CSALSGNTIYF	TGCAGTGCCCTCTCTGGAAACACCATATATTTT
TRBV6-1	TRBD1	TRBJ1-1	-	CASSAQGATEAFF	TGTGCCAGCAGTGCTCAGGGGGCGACTGAAGCTTTCTTT
TRBV2	TRBD2	TRBJ2-7	-	CASNSGSLSYEQYF	TGTGCCAGCAACAGCGGGAGCCTCTCCTACGAGCAGTACTTC
TRBV7-6	-	TRBJ2-7	-	CASPKLRTGLPYEQYF	TGTGCCAGCCCCAAGCTTAGGACGGGACTGCCCTACGAGCAGTACTTC
TRBV7-2	TRBD2	TRBJ2-1	few	CASSLGTSGRRLGNEQFF	TGTGCCAGCAGCTTGGGGACTAGCGGGAGGCGCCTGGGCAATGAGCAGTTCTTC